This passage covers 24 T cell receptor beta chains from one sample sequenced in a study of vaccination and CD4 T cells after COVID-19 (dated by TCRdb to between 2020 and 2023). The antigens of these receptors remain unknown. The treatment or condition tag for this specimen amounts to: approximately 9-day PBMC culture with coronavirus spike peptide pools or control peptides (ViraFEST assay). CD4+ T cells from unexposed donors were collected before the COVID-19 pandemic (2011-2018). Receptor amplification or capture employed PCR. Sequenced using an Illumina iSeq 100. At the Johns Hopkins FTIC core, DNA from the cultured CD4+ T cells underwent TCR sequencing with the Oncomine TCR Beta short-read assay. TCRdb passed the public sequencing reads through fastp at Q25 and MiXCR, retaining productive beta sequences. Entries that share a CDR3 protein sequence are merged under the most common genes and DNA. The sample includes a few thousand distinct CDR3 sequences, with around 39% observed a single time. Of the sample, 43% is held by the ten largest clones.

The source material was CD4+ T cells from blood, cultured in vitro. These receptors were obtained from a human donor in good health.

This clonotype turned up a few times. The chain is built from TRBV9 and TRBJ1-1; D may be TRBD1 (6 bases). The length of the CDR3 is 14 residues. Trimming left V 0 bases short and J 8 bases short, with 14 bases between. Per germline, CDR1 SGDLS and CDR2 YYNGEE. CDR3 bases: TGTGCCAGCAGCGTAGCTACCGGGGGCGTAGAAGCTTTCTTT. Translation: CASSVATGGVEAFF. Variable domain in full (rest from reference TRBV9 and TRBJ1-1): DSGVTQTPKHLITATGQRVTLRCSPRSGDLSVYWYQQSLDQGLQFLIQYYNGEERAKGNILERFSAQQFPDLHSELNLSSLELGDSALYFCASSVATGGVEAFFGQGTRLTVV.

The genes are TRBV27 and TRBJ1-5; D is unclear. Germline loops: CDR1 MNHEY, CDR2 SMNVEV (reference sequence). This CDR3 has 17 amino acids. The V gene lost 4 bases and the J gene lost 1 base, with 17 bases spanning the gap. CDR3 DNA sequence: TGTGCCAGCAGTTCATTTGCATGGGGAGAGAGCAATCAGCCCCAGCATTTT. Translating gives CASSSFAWGESNQPQHF.

This chain joins TRBV12-3 or TRBV12-4 and TRBJ1-1; no definite D call. Trimming shortened V by 6 bases and J by 4 bases, and 15 bases separated the two germline ends. This CDR3 has 14 amino acids. The CDR3 is CASRPLGVRTEAFF. CDR3 DNA: TGTGCCAGCAGACCCCTTGGGGTGCGCACTGAAGCTTTCTTT.

The chain links TRBV10-3 to TRBJ1-2; D possibly corresponds to TRBD1 (5 bases). This CDR3 has 12 amino acids. Germline V lookup: CDR1 ENHRY, CDR2 SYGVKD. The ends were cut back, 10 bases at V and 2 bases at J, with 11 bases in the middle. CDR3 sequence (DNA): TGTGCCAACATGGGGACGAACTATGGCTACACCTTC. It is translated as CANMGTNYGYTF.

The chain links TRBV18 to TRBJ1-2; TRBD1 matches at 7 bases. There are 14 residues in the CDR3. Looked up from germline, CDR1 is KGHSH and CDR2 is LQKENI. V lost 3 bases and J lost 0; bases outside the gene matches: 1. The CDR3 region is CASSPDRANYGYTF. The DNA for the CDR3 is TGTGCCAGCTCACCTGACAGGGCTAACTATGGCTACACCTTC.

This clonotype has only a few counts. The V call is TRBV20-1, the J call TRBJ2-7, with 8 nucleotides matching TRBD1. Germline V gives CDR1 DFQATT, CDR2 SNEGSKA (reference sequence). The CDR3 runs to 14 residues. The J segment lost 4 bases and the V segment lost 5 bases, leaving 10 bases of the junction unmatched. CDR3 DNA sequence: TGCAGTGCTTGGCTGAGGACAGGGCGGTACGAGCAGTACTTC. Encoded protein: CSAWLRTGRYEQYF.

This clonotype turned up a few times. The V and J genes are TRBV11-3 and TRBJ2-3; TRBD2 matches at 10 bases. The germline CDR1 and CDR2 sequences are SGHNT and YENEEA. The CDR3 is 15 residues long. V lost 5 bases, J lost 1 base, and 3 bases stayed unmatched. The CDR3 DNA reads as TGTGCCAGCAGCAGTAGCGGGAGGCGCACAGATACGCAGTATTTT. It is translated as CASSSSGRRTDTQYF. The complete variable domain, with remaining parts taken from reference TRBV11-3 and TRBJ2-3, reads EAGVVQSPRYKIIEKKQPVAFWCNPISGHNTLYWYLQNLGQGPELLIRYENEEAVDDSQLPKDRFSAERLKGVDSTLKIQPAELGDSAVYLCASSSSGRRTDTQYFGPGTRLTVL.

Only a few counts were recorded for this clonotype. The chain carries TRBV19 and TRBJ1-5; D ambiguous. V was shortened by 9 bases and J by 2 bases, with 14 bases between the two germline ends. CDR3 length equals 14 residues. The germline V gene encodes CDR1 LNHDA and CDR2 SQIVND (reference sequence). CDR3 DNA: TGTGCCAGCCGGAATCTTGGGGGCAATCAGCCCCAGCATTTT. Translated, it gives CASRNLGGNQPQHF.

CDR3 coding DNA: TGCAGTGCCCCCGAGAGGGCTTCAGGAGGTGAGCAGTTCTTC. Its protein is CSAPERASGGEQFF. The chain joins TRBV20-1 to TRBJ2-1; D is perhaps TRBD2 (5 bases). Germline CDR1 reads DFQATT; CDR2 reads SNEGSKA (reference sequence). CDR3 length equals 14 residues. V was clipped by 6 bases and J by 9 bases, with 21 bases between them.

This sequence joins TRBV7-8 and TRBJ2-5, with TRBD2 matching 7 bases. This CDR3 spans 14 amino acids. In germline, CDR1 is SGHVS, CDR2 FQNEAQ. J lost 5 bases, V lost 7 bases, and 10 bases had no gene match. The CDR3 DNA reads TGTGCCAGCAATTCACTAGCGATGAAGGAGACCCAGTACTTC. Its translation: CASNSLAMKETQYF.

This chain connects TRBV28 to TRBJ2-1, with a tentative D call TRBD1 (6 bases). The CDR3 covers 12 residues. Looked up from germline, CDR1 is MDHEN and CDR2 is SYDVKM. The V end lost 6 bases, the J end lost 12 bases, and 15 bases lay between the germline ends. The CDR3, as DNA: TGTGCCAGCAGAGCTGAGGGGGATCGGCAGTTCTTC. This encodes CASRAEGDRQFF.

This clonotype was counted only a few times. V is TRBV6-5 and J is TRBJ1-2; D not certain. From germline, CDR1 is MNHEY and CDR2 SVGAGI. Trimming removed 4 bases from V and 4 bases from J, with 10 bases in between. The CDR3 has 13 amino acids. CDR3 sequence: CASSSGLRYGYTF. CDR3 sequence (DNA): TGTGCCAGCAGTTCAGGTCTGCGCTATGGCTACACCTTC.

The V and J genes are TRBV20-1 and TRBJ1-5, with D possibly being TRBD1 (6 bases). This CDR3 comprises 14 residues. V was trimmed by 4 bases and J by 0 bases, leaving 10 bases between them. Germline values: CDR1 DFQATT, CDR2 SNEGSKA (reference sequence). The CDR3 DNA reads as TGCAGTGCTAAGGACAGTAATAGCAATCAGCCCCAGCATTTT. It specifies CSAKDSNSNQPQHF.

This clonotype came up a few times. The chain links TRBV2 to TRBJ1-5; the D gene is possibly TRBD1 (6 bases). Germline-derived CDR1 and CDR2 are SNHLY and FYNNEI. The CDR3 runs to 16 residues. V gave up 6 bases and J gave up 2 bases, with 17 bases separating them. For the CDR3, the DNA is TGTGCCAGCAGCCATACGACAGGAGGAGGCAATCAGCCCCAGCATTTT. Protein product: CASSHTTGGGNQPQHF.

This chain uses TRBV20-1 with TRBJ1-2, with TRBD1 matching over 10 bases. This CDR3 contains 15 residues. Germline V gene data show CDR1 as DFQATT and CDR2 as SNEGSKA (reference sequence). The V segment lost 3 bases and the J segment 5 bases; nucleotides outside the gene matches: 9. CDR3 residues: CSARETGQGWYGYTF. The CDR3 DNA is TGCAGTGCTAGGGAGACGGGACAGGGGTGGTATGGCTACACCTTC.

This clonotype occurred once. The chain joins TRBV5-1 to TRBJ2-7; TRBD2 is a possible D gene (5 bases). The CDR3 consists of 15 residues. The germline V gene has CDR1 SGHRS and CDR2 YFSETQ. With 4 bases removed from V and 0 bases from J, the gap between germline ends came to 14 bases. In DNA form, the CDR3 reads TGCGCCAGCAGCCCAACTAGTTCCCCCTCCTACGAGCAGTACTTC. Amino acid sequence: CASSPTSSPSYEQYF.

Here the CDR3 DNA reads TGTGCCAGCAGTGATACAGGGACACGACCCGGTAATTCACCCCTCCACTTT. This sequence encodes CASSDTGTRPGNSPLHF. V is TRBV6-1 and J is TRBJ1-6; possible D gene TRBD1, 6 bases. Germline values: CDR1 MNHNS, CDR2 SASEGT. The ends were cut back, 3 bases at V and 6 bases at J, with 18 bases in the middle. The CDR3 consists of 17 residues.

This clonotype was counted a few times. This rearrangement joins TRBV2 to TRBJ2-7; 8 positions match TRBD1. Trimming took 3 bases from V and 5 from J; bases not matched to a gene: 9. The CDR3 is 15 residues long. Germline CDR1 reads SNHLY; CDR2 reads FYNNEI. CDR3 DNA sequence: TGTGCCAGCAGTGAGGACAGGGCATATAAGGACGAGCAGTACTTC. As protein: CASSEDRAYKDEQYF.

This chain connects TRBV7-8 to TRBJ2-5; TRBD2 might be the D (5 bases). CDR3 length: 13 residues. Trimming stripped 5 bases from V and 5 bases from J, with 12 bases between. CDR1 and CDR2 from the germline V gene are SGHVS and FQNEAQ. Written as DNA, the CDR3 is TGTGCCAGCAGCCGAGGGTTGGGCGAGACCCAGTACTTC. Its protein product is CASSRGLGETQYF.

By sample fraction, this clonotype is large. The chain is built from TRBV5-4 and TRBJ2-3; 9 positions match TRBD1. The CDR3 consists of 17 residues. V was pared by 3 bases and J by 2 bases, with 10 bases of the junction left unmatched. The germline V gene has CDR1 SGHNT and CDR2 YYREEE (reference sequence). CDR3 sequence reads: CASSSTDRGHSTDTQYF. Here the CDR3 DNA reads TGTGCCAGCAGCTCGACGGACAGGGGCCACTCCACAGATACGCAGTATTTT.

V usage is TRBV28 and J usage is TRBJ1-5; D uncertain. This CDR3 spans 12 amino acids. CDR1 and CDR2 (germline): MDHEN, SYDVKM. The V end was cut by 2 bases, the J end by 6 bases, with 5 bases between. The CDR3 nucleotides are TGTGCCAGCAGTTTACAAAGTCAGCCCCAGCATTTT. It is translated as CASSLQSQPQHF.

The V and J genes are TRBV7-2 and TRBJ2-1; weak D call: TRBD2 (5 bases). In germline, CDR1 is SGHTA, CDR2 FQGNSA. Trimming took 1 base from V and 8 from J, leaving 15 bases between them. This CDR3 spans 15 amino acids. Here the CDR3 DNA reads TGTGCCAGCAGCTTAGAGGGTGGGAGTGGGGATGAGCAGTTCTTC. Amino acids: CASSLEGGSGDEQFF.

This chain connects TRBV5-1 to TRBJ1-2; D gene unclear. Germline V gives CDR1 SGHRS, CDR2 YFSETQ. With 3 bases removed from V and 4 bases from J, the gap between germline ends came to 10 bases. The CDR3 length is 13 residues. This CDR3 is CASSYTVTYGYTF. CDR3 DNA: TGCGCCAGCAGCTACACAGTTACCTATGGCTACACCTTC.

The genes are TRBV7-2 and TRBJ2-5, with D uncertain. CDR1 SGHTA and CDR2 FQGNSA come from the germline V gene. V dropped 5 bases and J dropped 1 base, with 8 bases sitting between them. This CDR3 spans 13 amino acids. CDR3 residues: CASSLLRQETQYF. Written as DNA, the CDR3 is TGTGCCAGCAGCCTCCTACGCCAAGAGACCCAGTACTTC.